The subject of this entry is one T cell receptor beta chain. The antigen is undetermined. PCR was performed using 60 Vbeta and 13 Jbeta primers. The table came from immunoSEQ multiplex PCR; TCRdb's copy has only in-frame clones and leaves some out. The sample consists of 120,000 or so clones, approximately 83% of them appearing once. This CDR3 has 15 residues. V shed 5 bases, J shed 6 bases, and the junction held 9 bases outside the gene matches. In germline, CDR1 is MDHEN, CDR2 SYDVKM. The entry originates in a study of cytomegalovirus exposure and HLA in healthy donors. General study results and limits: Excluded: some indistinguishable V segments such as TRBV6-2 and TRBV6-3. Differences between HLA loci emerged in a later analysis of TCR association rates, with DRB1 most and HLA-C fewest.

The material sequenced was PBMCs. The V and J genes are TRBV28 and TRBJ2-1; 8 positions match TRBD2. The clonotype comes from a woman aged 40 to 50 in good health and CMV-seropositive. The chain's CDR3 is CASSPSGSPGNEQFF. Here the CDR3 DNA reads TGTGCCAGCAGTCCCAGCGGGAGCCCGGGCAATGAGCAGTTCTTC.